This T cell receptor beta chain emerged from a study of cytomegalovirus exposure and HLA in healthy donors. The protocol was immunoSEQ multiplex PCR, while the TCRdb copy is restricted to in-frame clones and leaves out a portion. The sample records some 110,000 clones, just under 95% being singletons. Trimming removed 4 bases from V and 8 bases from J; junction bases left unmatched: 5. This CDR3 has 15 residues. Germline assignment: CDR1 MNHNY and CDR2 SVGAGI (reference sequence). The sequence was collected from a woman aged 18-35 years in good health and CMV-seronegative. V usage is TRBV6-6 and J usage is TRBJ2-1; 13 nucleotides align to TRBD2. Sample: PBMCs. DNA for the CDR3: TGTGCCAGCAGTTCCCGGACTAGCGGGAGAGATGAGCAGTTCTTC. Translating gives CASSSRTSGRDEQFF.